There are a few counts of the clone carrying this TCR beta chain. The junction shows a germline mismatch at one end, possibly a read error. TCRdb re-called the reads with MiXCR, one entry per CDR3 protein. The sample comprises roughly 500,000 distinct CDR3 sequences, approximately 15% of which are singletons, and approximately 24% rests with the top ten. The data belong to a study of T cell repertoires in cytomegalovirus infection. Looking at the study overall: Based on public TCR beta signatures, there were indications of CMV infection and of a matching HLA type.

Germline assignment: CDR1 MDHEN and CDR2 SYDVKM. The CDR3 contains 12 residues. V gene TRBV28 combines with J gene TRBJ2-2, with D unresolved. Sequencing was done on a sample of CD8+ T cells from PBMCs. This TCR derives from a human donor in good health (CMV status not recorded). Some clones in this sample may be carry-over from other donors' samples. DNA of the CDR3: TGTGTCAGCAGCCTGGCATTCGGGGAGCTGTTTTTT. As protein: CVSSLAFGELFF.